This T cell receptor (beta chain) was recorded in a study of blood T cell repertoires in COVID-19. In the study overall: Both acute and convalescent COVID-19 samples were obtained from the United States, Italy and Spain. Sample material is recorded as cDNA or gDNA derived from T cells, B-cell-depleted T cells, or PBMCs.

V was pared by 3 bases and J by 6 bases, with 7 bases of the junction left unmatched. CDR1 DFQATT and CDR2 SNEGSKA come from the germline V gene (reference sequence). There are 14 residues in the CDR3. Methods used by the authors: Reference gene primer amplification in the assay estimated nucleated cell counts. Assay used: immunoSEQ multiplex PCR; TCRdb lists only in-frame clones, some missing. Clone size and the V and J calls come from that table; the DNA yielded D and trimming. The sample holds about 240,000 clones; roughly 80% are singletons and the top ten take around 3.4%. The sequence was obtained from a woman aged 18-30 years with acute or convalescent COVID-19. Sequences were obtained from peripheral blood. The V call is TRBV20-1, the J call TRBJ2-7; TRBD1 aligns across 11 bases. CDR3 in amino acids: CSASAGTGGGEQYF. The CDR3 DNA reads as TGCAGTGCTAGTGCCGGGACAGGGGGGGGCGAGCAGTACTTC.